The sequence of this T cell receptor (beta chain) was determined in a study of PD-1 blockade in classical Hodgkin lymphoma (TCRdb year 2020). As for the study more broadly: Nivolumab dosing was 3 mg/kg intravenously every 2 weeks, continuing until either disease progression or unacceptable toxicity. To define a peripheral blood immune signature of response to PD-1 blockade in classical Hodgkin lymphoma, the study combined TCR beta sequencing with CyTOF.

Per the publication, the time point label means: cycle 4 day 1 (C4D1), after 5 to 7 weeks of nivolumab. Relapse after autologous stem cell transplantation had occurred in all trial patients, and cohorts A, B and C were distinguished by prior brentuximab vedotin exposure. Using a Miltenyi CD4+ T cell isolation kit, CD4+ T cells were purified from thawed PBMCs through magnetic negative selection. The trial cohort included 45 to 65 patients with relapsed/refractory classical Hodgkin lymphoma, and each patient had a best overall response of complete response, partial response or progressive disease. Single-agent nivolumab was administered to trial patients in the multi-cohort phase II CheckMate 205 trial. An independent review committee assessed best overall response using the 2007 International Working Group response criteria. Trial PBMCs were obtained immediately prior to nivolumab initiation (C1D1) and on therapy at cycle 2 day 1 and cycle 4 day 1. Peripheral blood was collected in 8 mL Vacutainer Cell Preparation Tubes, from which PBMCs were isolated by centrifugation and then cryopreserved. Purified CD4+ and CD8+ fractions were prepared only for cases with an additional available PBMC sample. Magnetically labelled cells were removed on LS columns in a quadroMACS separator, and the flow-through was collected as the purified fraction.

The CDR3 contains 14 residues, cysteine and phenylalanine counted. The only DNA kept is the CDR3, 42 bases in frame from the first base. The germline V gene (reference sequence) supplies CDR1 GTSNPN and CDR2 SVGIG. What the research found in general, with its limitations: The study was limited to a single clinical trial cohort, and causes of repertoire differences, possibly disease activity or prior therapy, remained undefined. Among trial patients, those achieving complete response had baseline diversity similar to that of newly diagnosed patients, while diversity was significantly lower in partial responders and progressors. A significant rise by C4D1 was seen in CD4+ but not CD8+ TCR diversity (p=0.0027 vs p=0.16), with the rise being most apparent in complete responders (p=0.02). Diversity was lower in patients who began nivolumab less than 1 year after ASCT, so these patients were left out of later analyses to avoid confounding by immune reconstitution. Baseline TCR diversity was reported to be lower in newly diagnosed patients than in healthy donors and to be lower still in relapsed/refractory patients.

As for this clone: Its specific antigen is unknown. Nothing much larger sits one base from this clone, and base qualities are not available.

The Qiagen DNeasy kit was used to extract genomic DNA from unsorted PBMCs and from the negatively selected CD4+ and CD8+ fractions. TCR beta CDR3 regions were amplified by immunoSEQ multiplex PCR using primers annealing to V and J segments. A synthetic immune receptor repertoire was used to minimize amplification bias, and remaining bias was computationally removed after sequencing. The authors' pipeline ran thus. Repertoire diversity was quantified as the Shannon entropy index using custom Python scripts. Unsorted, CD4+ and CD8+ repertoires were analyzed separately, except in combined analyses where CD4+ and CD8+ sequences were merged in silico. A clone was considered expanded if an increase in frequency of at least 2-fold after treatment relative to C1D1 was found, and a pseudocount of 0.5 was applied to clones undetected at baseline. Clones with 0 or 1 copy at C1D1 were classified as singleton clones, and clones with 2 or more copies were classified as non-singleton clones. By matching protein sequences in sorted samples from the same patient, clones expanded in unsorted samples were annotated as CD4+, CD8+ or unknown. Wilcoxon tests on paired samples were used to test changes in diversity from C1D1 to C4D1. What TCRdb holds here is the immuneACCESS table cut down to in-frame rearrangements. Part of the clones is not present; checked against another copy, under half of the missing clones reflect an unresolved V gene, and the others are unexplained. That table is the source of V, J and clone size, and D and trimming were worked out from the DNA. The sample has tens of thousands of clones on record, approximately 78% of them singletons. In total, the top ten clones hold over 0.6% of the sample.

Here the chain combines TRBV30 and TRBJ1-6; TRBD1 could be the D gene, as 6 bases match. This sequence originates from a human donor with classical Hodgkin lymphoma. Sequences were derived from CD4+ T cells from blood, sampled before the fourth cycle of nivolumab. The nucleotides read TGTGCGTTGTGCGGACAGACTAAGAATTCACCCCTCCACTTT. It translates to CALCGQTKNSPLHF.